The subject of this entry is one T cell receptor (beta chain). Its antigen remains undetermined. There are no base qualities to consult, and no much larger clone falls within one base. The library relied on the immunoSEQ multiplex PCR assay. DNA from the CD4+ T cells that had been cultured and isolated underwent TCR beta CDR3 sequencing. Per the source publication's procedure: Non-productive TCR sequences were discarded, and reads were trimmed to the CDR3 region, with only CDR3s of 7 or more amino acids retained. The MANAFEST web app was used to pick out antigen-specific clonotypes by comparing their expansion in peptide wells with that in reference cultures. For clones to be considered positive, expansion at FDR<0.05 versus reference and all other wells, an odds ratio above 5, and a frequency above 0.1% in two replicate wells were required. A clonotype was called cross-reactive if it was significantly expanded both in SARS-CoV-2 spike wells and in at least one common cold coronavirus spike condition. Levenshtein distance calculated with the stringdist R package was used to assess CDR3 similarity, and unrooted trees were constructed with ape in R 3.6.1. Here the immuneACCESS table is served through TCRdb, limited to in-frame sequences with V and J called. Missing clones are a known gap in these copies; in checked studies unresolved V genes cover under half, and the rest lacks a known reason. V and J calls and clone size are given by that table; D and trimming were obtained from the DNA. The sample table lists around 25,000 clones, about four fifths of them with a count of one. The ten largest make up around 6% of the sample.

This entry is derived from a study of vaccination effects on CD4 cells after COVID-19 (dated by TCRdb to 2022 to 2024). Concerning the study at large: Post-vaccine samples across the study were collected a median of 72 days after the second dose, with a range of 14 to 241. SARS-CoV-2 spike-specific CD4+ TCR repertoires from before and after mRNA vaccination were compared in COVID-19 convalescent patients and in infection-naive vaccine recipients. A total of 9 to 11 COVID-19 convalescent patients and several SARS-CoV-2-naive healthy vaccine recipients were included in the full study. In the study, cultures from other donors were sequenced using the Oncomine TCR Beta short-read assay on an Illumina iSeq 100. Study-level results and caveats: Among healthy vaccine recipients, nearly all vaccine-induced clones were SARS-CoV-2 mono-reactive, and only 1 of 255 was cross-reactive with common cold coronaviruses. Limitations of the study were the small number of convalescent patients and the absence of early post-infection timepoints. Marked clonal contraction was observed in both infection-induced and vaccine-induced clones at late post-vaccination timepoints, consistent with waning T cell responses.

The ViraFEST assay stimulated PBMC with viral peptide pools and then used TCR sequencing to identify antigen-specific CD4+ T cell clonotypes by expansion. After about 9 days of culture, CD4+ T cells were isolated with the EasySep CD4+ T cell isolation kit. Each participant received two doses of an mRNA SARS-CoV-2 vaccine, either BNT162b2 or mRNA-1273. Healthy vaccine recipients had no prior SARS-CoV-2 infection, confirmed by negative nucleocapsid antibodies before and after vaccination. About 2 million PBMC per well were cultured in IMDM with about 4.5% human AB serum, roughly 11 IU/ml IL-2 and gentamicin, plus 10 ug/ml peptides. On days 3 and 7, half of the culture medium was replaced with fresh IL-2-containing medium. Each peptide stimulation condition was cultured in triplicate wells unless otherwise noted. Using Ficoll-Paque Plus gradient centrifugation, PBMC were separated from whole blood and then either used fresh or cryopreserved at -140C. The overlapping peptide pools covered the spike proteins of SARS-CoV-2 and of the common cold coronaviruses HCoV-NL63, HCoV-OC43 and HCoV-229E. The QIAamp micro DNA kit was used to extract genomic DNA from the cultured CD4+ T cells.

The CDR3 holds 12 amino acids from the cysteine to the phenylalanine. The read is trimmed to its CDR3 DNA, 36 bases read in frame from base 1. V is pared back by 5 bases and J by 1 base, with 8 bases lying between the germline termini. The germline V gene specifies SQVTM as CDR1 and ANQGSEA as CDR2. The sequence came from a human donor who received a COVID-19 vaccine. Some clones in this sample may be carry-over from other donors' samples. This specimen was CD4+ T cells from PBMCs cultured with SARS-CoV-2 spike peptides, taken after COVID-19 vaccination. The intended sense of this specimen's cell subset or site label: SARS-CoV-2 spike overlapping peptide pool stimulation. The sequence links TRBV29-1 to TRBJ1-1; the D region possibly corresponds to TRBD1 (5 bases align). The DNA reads TGCAGCGTTATGACAGCGAACACTGAAGCTTTCTTT. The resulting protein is CSVMTANTEAFF.